The following is a T cell receptor (beta chain) sequence with its context. Its antigen remains unknown. A junction boundary mismatches the germline segment, possibly from a read error. Whether given at about 4 or about 12 weeks, second doses were pooled. The source of the sample is a study of T cell responses to AZD1222 COVID-19 vaccine. Assay: immunoSEQ multiplex PCR; the TCRdb copy retains only in-frame clones and omits some. The sample shows nearly 110,000 clones, 75% to 95% of them seen only once. Overall study results and limits: Donors were chiefly white British, with a greater number of females, and clonal diversity was perhaps underestimated. The peak T cell response came first, and repertoires were sampled only after it. At baseline, just 5 or 6 AZD1222 recipients tested seropositive.

Germline CDR1 and CDR2: KGHDR and SFDVKD. There are 12 residues in the CDR3. Sample: peripheral blood, taken 28 days after the second AZD1222 dose. This sequence was found in an adult who received the AZD1222 COVID-19 vaccine. V and J are TRBV24-1 and TRBJ2-2; D not resolved. CDR3 sequence reads: CATRDSRGELFF. The CDR3 DNA reads TGTGCCACCAGGGATTCCCGAGGGGAGCTGTTTTTT.